One sample yielded the 16 T cell receptor beta chains listed below, sequenced in a study of CD8 T cells in ankylosing spondylitis. MiXCR, run by TCRdb on the 5' RACE reads, gives a single entry per CDR3 protein. The sample holds roughly 40,000 distinct CDR3 sequences, approximately 10% seen once. Material for sequencing was blood, either unsorted or a sorted T cell fraction (not recorded which). Receptors were obtained from a male donor with ankylosing spondylitis or in good health (not recorded which).

This rearrangement joins TRBV5-1 to TRBJ2-5, with D possibly matching TRBD1 (6 bases). The CDR3 totals 14 residues. Germline CDR1 and CDR2: SGHRS and YFSETQ. V was cut by 3 bases and J by 2 bases, with 11 bases left in between. The CDR3 nucleotides are TGCGCCAGCAGCTGGCCGGACAGTCAAGAGACCCAGTACTTC. This encodes CASSWPDSQETQYF.

This clonotype was counted only a few times. CDR3 sequence reads: CASHSSLRSEQYF. Here the CDR3 DNA reads TGTGCCAGCCATTCCTCACTTAGAAGCGAGCAGTACTTC. The chain uses TRBV2 and TRBJ2-7; D is unclear. Germline CDR1 is SNHLY and CDR2 is FYNNEI. The CDR3 contains 13 residues. With 8 bases removed from V and 6 bases from J, the gap between germline ends came to 17 bases.

A remark on this clonotype: A much larger clone differs from this one at a single base, so this may be a read error. This sequence joins TRBV3-1 and TRBJ1-1, with D possibly matching TRBD1 (6 bases). The CDR3 sequence is 13 residues long. Trimming pared 1 base from V and 12 bases from J, leaving 15 bases between. Germline-derived CDR1 and CDR2 are LGHDT and YNNKEL (reference sequence). As DNA, the CDR3 is TGTGCCAGCAGCCAAGGGGGGCGCTTTGAGACTTTCTTT. Translating gives CASSQGGRFETFF.

This clonotype was found many times. The CDR3 protein is CSARNRFTPTGELFF. The CDR3 DNA is TGCAGTGCTAGGAACAGGTTCACTCCCACCGGGGAGCTGTTTTTT. This chain uses TRBV20-1 with TRBJ2-2; D is perhaps TRBD1 (5 bases). Germline V gene lookup returns CDR1 DFQATT and CDR2 SNEGSKA (reference sequence). V lost 3 bases and J lost 4, with 15 bases in between. The CDR3 is 15 amino acids.

This clonotype came up a few times. A much more abundant neighbour one base away suggests this may be a read error. The chain recombines TRBV5-1 with TRBJ2-7; 12 bases agree with TRBD2. Germline CDR1 SGHRS, CDR2 YFSETQ. This CDR3 is 15 amino acids long. Germline trimming cut 0 bases from V and 2 bases from J; bases unmatched to any gene: 0. Here the CDR3 reads CASSLGLAGAYEQYF. The CDR3 nucleotides read TGCGCCAGCAGCTTGGGACTAGCGGGGGCCTACGAGCAGTACTTC.

This clonotype occurred many times. The chain links TRBV7-8 to TRBJ2-5, with a possible D match to TRBD2 (5 bases). Deletions cut 4 bases from V and 7 bases from J, with 10 bases between. The CDR3 runs to 12 residues. Germline CDR1 reads SGHVS; CDR2 reads FQNEAQ. The CDR3 is CASSSRAGTQYF. CDR3 sequence (DNA): TGTGCCAGCAGCTCGAGGGCAGGGACCCAGTACTTC.

The gene calls are TRBV6-1 and TRBJ1-6; D is perhaps TRBD1 (5 bases). Germline assignment: CDR1 MNHNS and CDR2 SASEGT. The CDR3 totals 14 residues. Trimming left V 6 bases short and J 9 bases short, with 15 bases between. The CDR3 nucleotides read TGTGCCAGCAGCCAGGACCTCCAGGGTTCACCCCTCCACTTT. Encoded protein: CASSQDLQGSPLHF.

This clonotype has ten or more counts. J is TRBJ1-4 and V is TRBV5-1, with TRBD1 as a possible D gene (5 bases). Germline V CDR1 and CDR2: SGHRS, YFSETQ. The CDR3 runs to 14 residues. With 1 base removed from V and 7 bases from J, the gap between germline ends came to 11 bases. In DNA, the CDR3 is TGCGCCAGCAGCTTGACAGGAGGAACTGAAAAACTGTTTTTT. Its protein is CASSLTGGTEKLFF.

This clonotype turned up a few times. The chain couples TRBV12-3 or TRBV12-4 to TRBJ1-2; 7 positions match TRBD1. This CDR3 is built from 17 residues. V gave up 3 bases and J gave up 7 bases; unmatched junction bases: 17. CDR3 sequence: CASSFSRGRQGERGYTF. The CDR3 DNA follows: TGTGCCAGCAGTTTTAGCCGAGGCCGTCAGGGGGAACGTGGCTACACCTTC.

In its sample, this clonotype was seen many times. The gene calls are TRBV10-3 and TRBJ2-7; 8 nucleotides agree with TRBD1. Germline V CDR1 and CDR2: ENHRY, SYGVKD. With 3 bases clipped from V and 5 bases from J, the junction kept 3 bases outside the gene matches. The CDR3 consists of 13 residues. CDR3 nucleotide sequence: TGTGCCATCAGTGAAGGACAGGGCAACGAGCAGTACTTC. This sequence encodes CAISEGQGNEQYF.

Turning to this clonotype: At one end, the junction sequence differs from germline, possibly due to a read error. V is TRBV12-3 or TRBV12-4 and J is TRBJ1-1; D is possibly TRBD1 (5 bases). CDR3 size: 13 residues. CDR3 in amino acids: CASSSTANTEAFF. The CDR3, as DNA: TGTGCCAGCAGTTCGACAGCGAACACTGAAGCTTTTTTT.

Note on this clonotype: This sequence may be a read error, since a much larger clone differs from it by one base. This sequence joins TRBV5-4 and TRBJ2-7, with D perhaps matching TRBD2 (5 bases). Germline CDR1 reads SGHNT; CDR2 reads YYREEE (reference sequence). The CDR3 is 13 residues long. The DNA of the CDR3 is TGTACCAGCAGCACCCCCGGGATCTACGAGCAGTACTTC. As protein: CTSSTPGIYEQYF.

This clonotype has a count of ten or more. The rearrangement links TRBV28 to TRBJ2-3; D not certain. The CDR3 loop spans 13 amino acids. Trimming took off 5 bases at V and 3 bases at J, with 9 bases between the two ends. Germline V gene sequence: CDR1 MDHEN, CDR2 SYDVKM. In nucleotides, the CDR3 is TGTGCCAGCAGTCCCGCATTAACAGATACGCAGTATTTT. This gives the protein CASSPALTDTQYF.

In this sample, this clonotype turned up many times. V is TRBV11-2 and J is TRBJ1-5, with D hard to call. The length of the CDR3 is 11 residues. V shed 7 bases and J shed 7 bases, with 8 bases lying between them. Germline CDR1 and CDR2: SGHAT and FQNNGV. CDR3 residues: CASNKGQPQHF. The CDR3 bases are TGTGCCAGCAACAAAGGCCAGCCCCAGCATTTT.

The chain joins TRBV29-1 to TRBJ1-3, with 9 nucleotides matching TRBD1. The germline CDR1 and CDR2 sequences are SQVTM and ANQGSEA. The CDR3 is made up of 15 amino acids. V lost 6 bases to trimming and J lost 4 bases; unmatched junction nucleotides: 10. The CDR3 reads CSVDKGQGPGNTIYF. Here the CDR3 DNA reads TGCAGCGTGGACAAGGGACAGGGCCCAGGAAACACCATATATTTT.

This clonotype has ten or more counts. The chain combines TRBV5-5 with TRBJ2-3; TRBD2 matches at 9 bases. From germline, CDR1 is SGHKS and CDR2 YYEKEE (reference sequence). The CDR3 is 18 amino acids. The trim removed 4 bases at V and 2 bases at J, leaving 14 bases unmatched. The CDR3 DNA reads TGTGCCAGCAGCCGCCGGGTGGGCCCTAGCGGGAACACAGATACGCAGTATTTT. Residues: CASSRRVGPSGNTDTQYF. The complete variable domain, with remaining parts taken from reference TRBV5-5 and TRBJ2-3, reads DAGVTQSPTHLIKTRGQQVTLRCSPISGHKSVSWYQQVLGQGPQFIFQYYEKEERGRGNFPDRFSARQFPNYSSELNVNALLLGDSALYLCASSRRVGPSGNTDTQYFGPGTRLTVL.